This T cell receptor (beta chain) was found in a study of regulatory T cells in long-lasting Graves disease. Time point meaning: newly diagnosed GD, antithyroid drugs for less than 3 months. With RNA extracted from PBMCs as input, the TCR library was made. This CDR3 contains 17 residues. The germline V gene has CDR1 SGHAT and CDR2 FQNNGV. The trim removed 3 bases at V and 8 bases at J, leaving 7 bases unmatched. Building of the TCR beta libraries involved iRepertoire HTBI primers and Arm-PCR of CDR3 regions. TCRdb passed the multiplex PCR reads through MiXCR, listing each CDR3 protein once. The sample includes over 350,000 distinct CDR3 sequences, 14% of them seen just once. The data also belong to a second study, concerning T cells in Graves' hyperthyroidism and ophthalmopathy.

The genes are TRBV11-2 and TRBJ2-1, with 16 positions matching TRBD2. The clonotype originates from a woman aged 45-65 years with Graves disease. Specimen: peripheral blood mononuclear cells (PBMCs), collected at new diagnosis, from a patient treated with antithyroid drugs. CDR3 amino acids: CASSFGTSGRAGDEQFF. The CDR3 DNA is TGTGCCAGCAGCTTTGGGACTAGCGGGAGGGCCGGGGATGAGCAGTTCTTC.